One and the same sample provided the 21 T cell receptor beta chains below, sequenced in a study of CD8 T cells in ankylosing spondylitis. TCRdb called the 5' RACE reads again in MiXCR, with one record for every CDR3 protein. This table holds more than 600,000 distinct CDR3 sequences, around 20% found once. Study-wide results and limits: What seemed typical of ankylosing spondylitis blood was a TCR beta motif built from several highly homologous variants.

No antigen is known for these receptors. Sample: blood, either unsorted or a sorted T cell fraction (not recorded which). These receptors were taken from a male donor with ankylosing spondylitis.

V is TRBV10-3 and J is TRBJ1-6, with TRBD1 as a possible D gene (6 bases). The germline gives CDR1 ENHRY, CDR2 SYGVKD. V lost 6 bases to trimming and J lost 10 bases, with 19 bases between them. The length of the CDR3 is 15 residues. In DNA, the CDR3 is TGTGCCATCAGCCAAAGGACAGTGCCGGGGTCACCCCTCCACTTT. Protein product: CAISQRTVPGSPLHF.

The rearrangement uses TRBV3-1 and TRBJ2-3, with 10 bases fitting TRBD2. Germline CDR1 is LGHDT and CDR2 is YNNKEL (reference sequence). The CDR3 extends over 16 amino acids. V lost 3 bases and J lost 1; bases outside the gene matches: 4. The CDR3 reads CASSHEGTSGTDTQYF. The CDR3 DNA sequence: TGTGCCAGCAGCCACGAGGGGACTAGCGGCACAGATACGCAGTATTTT.

This clonotype showed up just a few times. The J gene is TRBJ2-2, the V gene TRBV30, with D tentatively TRBD1 (5 bases). Germline CDR1 reads GTSNPN; CDR2 reads SVGIG (reference sequence). V was clipped by 4 bases and J by 2 bases, with 14 bases between them. This CDR3 spans 15 amino acids. The chain's CDR3 is CAWKVRQSNTGELFF. The DNA of the CDR3 is TGTGCCTGGAAGGTTCGACAGTCAAACACCGGGGAGCTGTTTTTT.

The chain links TRBV6-1 to TRBJ1-1, with D possibly matching TRBD1 (6 bases). V dropped 5 bases and J dropped 1 base, with 11 bases sitting between them. Germline loops: CDR1 MNHNS, CDR2 SASEGT. The CDR3 loop spans 14 amino acids. The CDR3 here is CASSRTDRNTEAFF. CDR3 in DNA: TGTGCCAGCAGTCGGACGGACAGGAACACTGAAGCTTTCTTT.

This clonotype turned up a few times. The chain combines TRBV19 with TRBJ1-5; D remains unclear. Germline-derived CDR1 and CDR2 are LNHDA and SQIVND (reference sequence). Trimming took 7 bases from V and 4 from J, leaving 20 bases between them. This CDR3 has 16 residues. CDR3 DNA: TGTGCCAGTAAAAGTTTCACTTCCATAGCAAATCAGCCCCAGCATTTT. Translated, it gives CASKSFTSIANQPQHF.

This clonotype was counted only a few times. The V call is TRBV10-3, the J call TRBJ1-1; 7 nucleotides line up with TRBD1. The junction had 9 bases not matched to a gene; V was cut back by 6 bases and J by 2 bases. The CDR3 is made up of 15 amino acids. The V gene's germline CDR1 is ENHRY and CDR2 SYGVKD. The CDR3 here is CAIRGQTGENTEAFF. CDR3 nucleotide sequence: TGTGCCATCAGGGGACAAACAGGGGAAAACACTGAAGCTTTCTTT.

The chain combines TRBV20-1 with TRBJ1-1; 9 bases are shared with TRBD1. The trim removed 5 bases at V and 3 bases at J, leaving 4 bases unmatched. Germline CDR1 and CDR2: DFQATT and SNEGSKA (reference sequence). The CDR3 length is 13 residues. The DNA of the CDR3 is TGCAGTGCTTTAGGACAGGGGCACACTGAAGCTTTCTTT. Translation: CSALGQGHTEAFF.

V usage is TRBV11-2 and J usage is TRBJ2-7, with unresolved D. This CDR3 comprises 15 residues. Germline-derived CDR1 and CDR2 are SGHAT and FQNNGV. V lost 5 bases, J lost 1 base, and 15 bases lay in between. The CDR3 region has the DNA TGTGCCAGCAGCCCCTACCCCCAGCTGTCCTACGAGCAGTACTTC. This gives the protein CASSPYPQLSYEQYF.

The chain combines TRBV3-1 with TRBJ2-3, with 12 bases lining up with TRBD2. Germline CDR1 and CDR2: LGHDT and YNNKEL (reference sequence). V lost 4 bases and J lost 4; bases outside the gene matches: 6. The CDR3 contains 16 residues. CDR3 DNA: TGTGCCAGCAGCCGGCGGACTAGCGGGAACCCAGATACGCAGTATTTT. It yields the protein CASSRRTSGNPDTQYF.

In this sample, this clonotype turned up a few times. The chain is built from TRBV7-9 and TRBJ2-6; D call uncertain. The CDR3 loop spans 16 amino acids. CDR1 SEHNR and CDR2 FQNEAQ come from the germline V gene (reference sequence). The germline V and J ends were trimmed by 1 base and 0 bases, with 7 bases remaining between them. CDR3 residues: CASSLVPASGANVLTF. CDR3 DNA sequence: TGTGCCAGCAGCTTAGTGCCAGCCTCTGGGGCCAACGTCCTGACTTTC.

This clonotype came up many times. The chain carries TRBV12-3 or TRBV12-4 and TRBJ2-2; D remains unclear. V lost 5 bases, J lost 3 bases, and 10 bases lay in between. The CDR3 length is 14 residues. DNA for the CDR3: TGTGCCAGCAGTGTCCGATCAGACACCGGGGAGCTGTTTTTT. The encoded protein is CASSVRSDTGELFF.

The table lists this clonotype with many counts. This chain connects TRBV12-3 or TRBV12-4 to TRBJ1-2; 8 bases agree with TRBD1. The J segment lost 7 bases and the V segment lost 5 bases, leaving 27 bases of the junction unmatched. This CDR3 is built from 20 residues. This CDR3 is CASSPRTGLALRLVWGGYTF. Here the CDR3 DNA reads TGTGCCAGCAGTCCCAGGACAGGGTTGGCCCTCCGGCTGGTTTGGGGTGGCTACACCTTC.

The genes are TRBV27 and TRBJ1-2, with D perhaps matching TRBD1 (6 bases). This CDR3 contains 14 residues. Germline CDR1 is MNHEY and CDR2 is SMNVEV (reference sequence). V was pared by 6 bases and J by 0 bases, with 11 bases between. This chain's CDR3 is CASRETGSNYGYTF. The CDR3 DNA reads TGTGCCAGCAGGGAGACAGGTTCTAACTATGGCTACACCTTC.

The chain employs TRBV2 and TRBJ2-3, with 9 bases lining up with TRBD1. The V gene end was trimmed by 10 bases and the J gene end by 4 bases; junction bases not matched to a gene: 12. Germline V lookup: CDR1 SNHLY, CDR2 FYNNEI. This CDR3 has 15 residues. The CDR3 here is CANKQGAVWADTQYF. The CDR3 DNA sequence: TGTGCCAACAAACAGGGGGCTGTTTGGGCAGATACGCAGTATTTT.

The CDR3 nucleotides are TGTGCCAGCAGTCAGCCTCAATTGGATCGCGGGAGGGCCCCGGGACCTTACAATGAGCAGTTCTTC. It is translated as CASSQPQLDRGRAPGPYNEQFF. The rearrangement links TRBV6-2 or TRBV6-3 to TRBJ2-1; 9 bases fit TRBD2. V was clipped by 5 bases and J by 4 bases; unmatched bases: 27. This CDR3 contains 22 residues. CDR1 and CDR2 from the germline V gene are MNHEY and SVGEGT.

This clonotype was picked up a small number of times. The J gene is TRBJ2-6, the V gene TRBV6-2 or TRBV6-3; the D call may be TRBD1 or TRBD2 (5 bases each). Trimming cost V 8 bases and J 0 bases, with 11 bases left between them. Germline V gene data show CDR1 as MNHEY and CDR2 as SVGEGT. This CDR3 has 15 residues. The CDR3 sequence is CASHPGSSGANVLTF. In nucleotides, the CDR3 is TGTGCCAGCCACCCAGGGAGCTCTGGGGCCAACGTCCTGACTTTC.

V usage is TRBV4-2 and J usage is TRBJ1-2; D is uncertain. From germline, CDR1 is LGHNA and CDR2 YNFKEQ. The V end lost 0 bases, the J end lost 10 bases, and 15 bases lay between the germline ends. The CDR3 runs to 14 residues. The CDR3 DNA reads as TGTGCCAGCAGCCAAGATGCCGGGCAGACCCCCTACACCTTC. Protein sequence: CASSQDAGQTPYTF.

A few counts support this clonotype. The chain combines TRBV20-1 with TRBJ2-1, with 8 positions matching TRBD1. The CDR3 has 14 residues. Germline V gene data show CDR1 as DFQATT and CDR2 as SNEGSKA (reference sequence). V dropped 3 bases and J dropped 7; count of bases not matched to a gene: 8. CDR3 protein: CSASGGQGSNEQFF. CDR3 nucleotide sequence: TGCAGTGCTAGTGGCGGACAGGGTAGTAATGAGCAGTTCTTC.

The chain couples TRBV5-1 to TRBJ2-1, with 10 bases aligning to TRBD2. Germline CDR1 SGHRS, CDR2 YFSETQ. With 3 bases clipped from V and 6 bases from J, the junction kept 9 bases outside the gene matches. This CDR3 has 16 residues. CDR3 protein: CASSSSSGRTSNEQFF. In DNA, the CDR3 is TGCGCCAGCAGCTCGTCTAGCGGGAGAACTTCCAATGAGCAGTTCTTC.

The V gene is TRBV7-2, the J gene TRBJ1-3; a possible D gene is TRBD1 (6 bases). CDR1 and CDR2 from the germline V gene are SGHTA and FQGNSA. V gave up 1 base and J gave up 2 bases, with 9 bases separating them. This CDR3 spans 15 amino acids. The CDR3 DNA follows: TGTGCCAGCAGCTTAGATTCAGGGGCTGGAAACACCATATATTTT. It encodes CASSLDSGAGNTIYF.

The rearrangement joins TRBV6-1 to TRBJ1-1, with D maybe TRBD1 (6 bases). Germline V gene sequence: CDR1 MNHNS, CDR2 SASEGT. The CDR3 is made up of 15 amino acids. V lost 6 bases, J lost 5 bases, and 19 bases lay in between. CDR3: CASRQKGGLGTEAFF. DNA of the CDR3: TGTGCCAGCAGACAGAAGGGGGGGCTGGGGACTGAAGCTTTCTTT.